The entry that follows covers one T cell receptor beta chain sequence. The data were taken from a study of blood T cell repertoires in COVID-19. Looking at the study overall: From the United States, Italy and Spain came samples of acute and convalescent COVID-19. T cells, B-cell-depleted T cells, or PBMCs supplied cDNA or gDNA.

Looked up from germline, CDR1 is SGHNT and CDR2 is YYREEE (reference sequence). The CDR3 spans 14 residues. Trimming cost V 0 bases and J 4 bases, with 10 bases left between them. In the original analysis: Amplification of reference gene primers was used by the study to estimate nucleated cell counts. Only in-frame clones appear in the TCRdb table, and some are missing; sequencing was by immunoSEQ multiplex PCR. V and J calls and clone size are as listed in that table; D and trimming were resolved from the DNA. The sample has 80,000 to 95,000 clones, 86% seen once. Sequencing was carried out using peripheral blood. The chain has TRBV5-4 and TRBJ2-5; D is undetermined. The clonotype comes from a man in his fifties with active or convalescent COVID-19. CDR3 sequence reads: CASSLGAPRETQYF. CDR3 coding DNA: TGTGCCAGCAGCTTGGGGGCCCCTCGAGAGACCCAGTACTTC. The full variable domain, completed using reference TRBV5-4 and TRBJ2-5, is ETGVTQSPTHLIKTRGQQVTLRCSSQSGHNTVSWYQQALGQGPQFIFQYYREEENGRGNFPPRFSGLQFPNYSSELNVNALELDDSALYLCASSLGAPRETQYFGPGTRLLVL.